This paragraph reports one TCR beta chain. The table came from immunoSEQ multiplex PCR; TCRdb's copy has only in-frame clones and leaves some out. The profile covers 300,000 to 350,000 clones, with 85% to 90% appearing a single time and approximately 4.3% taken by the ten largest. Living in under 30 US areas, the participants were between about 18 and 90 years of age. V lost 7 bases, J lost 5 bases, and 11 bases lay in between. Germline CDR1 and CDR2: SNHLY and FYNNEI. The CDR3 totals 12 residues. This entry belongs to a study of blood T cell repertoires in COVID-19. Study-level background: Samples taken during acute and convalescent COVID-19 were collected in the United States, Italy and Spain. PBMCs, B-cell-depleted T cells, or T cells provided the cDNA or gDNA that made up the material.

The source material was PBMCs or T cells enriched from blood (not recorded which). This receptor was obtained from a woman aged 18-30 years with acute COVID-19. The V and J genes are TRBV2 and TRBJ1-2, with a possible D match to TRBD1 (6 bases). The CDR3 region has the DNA TGTGCCAGCACCCCCACAGGGTATGGCTACACCTTC. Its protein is CASTPTGYGYTF. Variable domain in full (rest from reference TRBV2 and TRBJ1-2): EPEVTQTPSHQVTQMGQEVILRCVPISNHLYFYWYRQILGQKVEFLVSFYNNEISEKSEIFDDQFSVERPDGSNFTLKIRSTKLEDSAMYFCASTPTGYGYTFGSGTRLTVV.